This T cell receptor (beta chain) was found in a study of blood T cell repertoires in COVID-19. Background on the study: There were acute and convalescent COVID-19 samples, and they came from the United States, Italy and Spain.

V dropped 0 bases and J dropped 7 bases, with 7 bases sitting between them. Germline V lookup: CDR1 SGHAT, CDR2 FQNNGV. The CDR3 covers 13 residues. Only in-frame clones appear in the TCRdb table, and some are missing; sequencing was by immunoSEQ multiplex PCR. The sample lists roughly 180,000 clones; around 82% were seen once. V gene TRBV11-2 combines with J gene TRBJ1-5; D may be TRBD1 (5 bases). Sequencing input: PBMCs or T cells enriched from blood (not recorded which). The sequence was obtained from a man between 35 and 55 years old who had recovered from COVID-19. The DNA for the CDR3 is TGTGCCAGCAGCTTAGACGGGGGGCAGCCCCAGCATTTT. It translates to CASSLDGGQPQHF.